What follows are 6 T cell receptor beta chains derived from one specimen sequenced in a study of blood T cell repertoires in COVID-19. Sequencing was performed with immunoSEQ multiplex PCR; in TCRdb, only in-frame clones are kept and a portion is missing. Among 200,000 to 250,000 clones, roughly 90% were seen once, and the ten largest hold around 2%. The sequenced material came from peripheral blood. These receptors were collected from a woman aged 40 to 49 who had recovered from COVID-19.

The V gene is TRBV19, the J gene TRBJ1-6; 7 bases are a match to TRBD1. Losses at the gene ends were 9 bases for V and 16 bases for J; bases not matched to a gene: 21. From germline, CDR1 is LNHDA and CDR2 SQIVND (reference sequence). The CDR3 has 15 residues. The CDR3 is CASTVTGTDVLFLHF. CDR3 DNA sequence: TGTGCCAGCACAGTGACCGGGACAGACGTTTTGTTTCTCCACTTT.

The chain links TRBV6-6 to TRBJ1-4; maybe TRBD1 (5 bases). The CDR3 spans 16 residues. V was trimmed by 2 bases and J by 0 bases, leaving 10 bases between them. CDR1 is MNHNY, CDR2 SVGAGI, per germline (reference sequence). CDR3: CASSYVGGATNEKLFF. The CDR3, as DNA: TGTGCCAGCAGTTACGTCGGGGGGGCAACTAATGAAAAACTGTTTTTT.

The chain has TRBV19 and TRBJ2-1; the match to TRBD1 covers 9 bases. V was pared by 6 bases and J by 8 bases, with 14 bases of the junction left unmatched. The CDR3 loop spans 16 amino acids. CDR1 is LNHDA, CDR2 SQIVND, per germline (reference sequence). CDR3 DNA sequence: TGTGCCAGTAGCAGGGGGCGGACAGGGGTCATGGATGAGCAGTTCTTC. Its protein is CASSRGRTGVMDEQFF.

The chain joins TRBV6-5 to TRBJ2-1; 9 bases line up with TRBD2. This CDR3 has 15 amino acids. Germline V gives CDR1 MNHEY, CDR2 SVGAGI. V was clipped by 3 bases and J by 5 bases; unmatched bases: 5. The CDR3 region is CASSYGLAGNNEQFF. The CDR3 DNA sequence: TGTGCCAGCAGTTATGGTCTAGCGGGAAACAATGAGCAGTTCTTC.

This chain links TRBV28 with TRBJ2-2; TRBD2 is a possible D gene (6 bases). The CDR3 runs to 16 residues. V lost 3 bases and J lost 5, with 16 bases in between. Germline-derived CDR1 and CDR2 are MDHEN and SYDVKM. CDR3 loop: CASSFGGWEVTGELFF. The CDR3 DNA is TGTGCCAGCAGTTTCGGAGGATGGGAGGTAACCGGGGAGCTGTTTTTT.

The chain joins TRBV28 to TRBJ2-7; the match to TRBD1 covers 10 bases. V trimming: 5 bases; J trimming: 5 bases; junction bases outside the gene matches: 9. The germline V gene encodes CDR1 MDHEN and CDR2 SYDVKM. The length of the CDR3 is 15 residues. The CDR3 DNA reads TGTGCCAGCAGTACTACCGGGACAGGGGAACACGAGCAGTACTTC. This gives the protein CASSTTGTGEHEQYF.